Listed here is a single T cell receptor (beta chain). Its antigen remains unidentified. Sequencing of TCR beta, carried out with a high-throughput approach, was applied to CD8+ and CD4+ T cells from the blood. Control patients had untreated stable or active relapsing-remitting multiple sclerosis by revised McDonald criteria. TEMRA cells were enriched by FACS, while CD8+ and CD4+ T cells were obtained through a negative isolation that was performed magnetically. Random hexamers served to reverse transcribe about 0.5 to 1 ug RNA. TCRdb re-derived calls from the immunoSEQ multiplex PCR reads in MiXCR, one entry per CDR3 protein. Among 160,000 or so distinct CDR3 sequences listed, 90% to 95% were seen once. The data were obtained in a study of CD8 T cells in Susac syndrome. Study-level results: The study's TCR sequencing and HLA analysis drew on a certain number of individuals. That number was acknowledged as relatively small.

The V and J ends lost 1 base and 6 bases respectively, with 9 bases between them. This CDR3 region has 13 residues. Germline V CDR1 and CDR2: MGHRA, YSYEKL. This TCR was recovered from a human donor with multiple sclerosis. V gene TRBV4-1 combines with J gene TRBJ1-1; D gene unclear. Sequencing used CD8+ T cells from PBMCs. The CDR3 nucleotides read TGCGCCAGCAGCCAAGGGCCGACCGCTGAAGCTTTCTTT. Translating gives CASSQGPTAEAFF.